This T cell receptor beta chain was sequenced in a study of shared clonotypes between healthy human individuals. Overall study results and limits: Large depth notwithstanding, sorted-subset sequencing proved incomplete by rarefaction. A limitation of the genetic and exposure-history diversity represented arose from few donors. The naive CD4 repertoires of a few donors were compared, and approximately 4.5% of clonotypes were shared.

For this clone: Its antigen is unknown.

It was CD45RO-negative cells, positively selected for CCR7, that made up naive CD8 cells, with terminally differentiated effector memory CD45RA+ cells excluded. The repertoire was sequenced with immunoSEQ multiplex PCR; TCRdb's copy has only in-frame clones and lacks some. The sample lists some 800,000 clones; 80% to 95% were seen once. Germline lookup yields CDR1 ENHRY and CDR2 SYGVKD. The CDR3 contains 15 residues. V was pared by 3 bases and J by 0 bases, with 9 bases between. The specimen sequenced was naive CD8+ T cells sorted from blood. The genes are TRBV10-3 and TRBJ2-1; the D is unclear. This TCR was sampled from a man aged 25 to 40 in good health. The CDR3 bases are TGTGCCATCAGTGATGCTCTTAGCTCCTACAATGAGCAGTTCTTC. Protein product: CAISDALSSYNEQFF.